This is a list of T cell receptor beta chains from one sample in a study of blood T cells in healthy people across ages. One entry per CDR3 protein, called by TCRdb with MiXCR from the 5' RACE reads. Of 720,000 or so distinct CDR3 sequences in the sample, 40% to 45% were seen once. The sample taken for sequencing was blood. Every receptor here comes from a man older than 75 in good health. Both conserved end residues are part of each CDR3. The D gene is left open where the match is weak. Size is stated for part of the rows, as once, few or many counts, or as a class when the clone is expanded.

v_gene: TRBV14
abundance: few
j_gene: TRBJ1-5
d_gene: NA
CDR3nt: TGTGCCAGCAGCCAAGATTTCGCCGGGACAAGGCATTTT
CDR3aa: CASSQDFAGTRHF

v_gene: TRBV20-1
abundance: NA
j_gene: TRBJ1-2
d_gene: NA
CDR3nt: TGCAGTGTGACGGACGAGTCTAACTATGGCTACACCTTC
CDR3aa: CSVTDESNYGYTF

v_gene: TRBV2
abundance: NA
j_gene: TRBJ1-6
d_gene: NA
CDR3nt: TGTGCCAGCAGTAAGACCGGGGCTACTAAGGGTTCACCCCTCCACTTT
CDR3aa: CASSKTGATKGSPLHF

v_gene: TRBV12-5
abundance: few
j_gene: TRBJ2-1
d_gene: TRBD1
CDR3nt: TGTGCTAGTGGTTTGACAGGGGCCCGACCTCAATACAATGAGCAGTTCTTC
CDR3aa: CASGLTGARPQYNEQFF

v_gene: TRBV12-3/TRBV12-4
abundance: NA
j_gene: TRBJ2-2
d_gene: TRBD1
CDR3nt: TGTACCAGCAGTTTCGCAGGGACAGGGAAAAACACCGGGGAGCTGTTTTTT
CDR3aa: CTSSFAGTGKNTGELFF

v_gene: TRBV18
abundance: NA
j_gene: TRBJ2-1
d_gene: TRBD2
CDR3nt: TGTGCCAGCTCACCGGCGACTAGCTTGGTCGCTCATGAGCAGTTCTTC
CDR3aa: CASSPATSLVAHEQFF

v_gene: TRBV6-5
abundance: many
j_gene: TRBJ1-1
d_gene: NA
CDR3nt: TGTGCCCACGGGACCCGGGCGGGTGAAGCTTTCTTT
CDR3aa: CAHGTRAGEAFF

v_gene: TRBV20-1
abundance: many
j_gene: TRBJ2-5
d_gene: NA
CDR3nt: TGCAGTGCTAGAGGGTCGGGAGCGCGGGAGACCCAGTACTTC
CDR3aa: CSARGSGARETQYF

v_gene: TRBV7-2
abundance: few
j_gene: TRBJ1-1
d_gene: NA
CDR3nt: TGTGCCAGCAGCTCCCGGATAGCGGTCGCAGGAGAAGCTTTCTTT
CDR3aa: CASSSRIAVAGEAFF

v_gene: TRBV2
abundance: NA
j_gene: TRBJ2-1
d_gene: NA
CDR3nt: TGTGCCAGCAGTGAAGCAGCTGGGCAGGGGAGGTATGAGCAGTTCTTC
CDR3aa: CASSEAAGQGRYEQFF

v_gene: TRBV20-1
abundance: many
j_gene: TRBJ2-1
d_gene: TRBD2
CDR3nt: TGCAGTGCTAGGGCTCAAGCGGGGAGGGGCAATGAGCAGTTCTTC
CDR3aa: CSARAQAGRGNEQFF

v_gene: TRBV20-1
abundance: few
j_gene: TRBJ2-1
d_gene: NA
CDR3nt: TGCAGTGCTAGAGATGGAGGGGGCCCCGGGAGGAATGAGCAGTTCTTC
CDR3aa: CSARDGGGPGRNEQFF

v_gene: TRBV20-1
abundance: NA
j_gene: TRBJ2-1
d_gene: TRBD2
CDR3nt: TGCAGTACTAGGCTAGCGGGGGGGCTTCGAGGCTACAATGAGCAGTTCTTC
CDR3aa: CSTRLAGGLRGYNEQFF

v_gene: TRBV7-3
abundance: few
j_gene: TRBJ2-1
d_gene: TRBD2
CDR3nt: TGTGCCAGCAGCCTCCAAGCGGGAGGGCCACATGAGCAGTTCTTC
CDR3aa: CASSLQAGGPHEQFF

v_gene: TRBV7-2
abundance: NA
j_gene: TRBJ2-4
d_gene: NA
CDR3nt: TGTGCCAGCAGCTCTCGTAAGGACAGTCTCAAGCAGTACTTC
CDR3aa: CASSSRKDSLKQYF

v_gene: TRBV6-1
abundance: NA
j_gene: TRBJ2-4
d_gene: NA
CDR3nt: TGTGCCAGCAGTGGGGAAGGATTAGGGACCAAAAACATTCAGTACTTC
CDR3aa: CASSGEGLGTKNIQYF

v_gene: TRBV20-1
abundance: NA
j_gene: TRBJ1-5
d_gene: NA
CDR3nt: TGCAGTGCTGGTTACAGGGGCAATCAGCCCCAGCATTTT
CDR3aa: CSAGYRGNQPQHF

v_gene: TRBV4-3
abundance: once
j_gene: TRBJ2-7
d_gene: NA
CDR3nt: TGCGCCAGCAGCCAAGATGGCTATAGTGAGCAGTACTTC
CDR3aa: CASSQDGYSEQYF

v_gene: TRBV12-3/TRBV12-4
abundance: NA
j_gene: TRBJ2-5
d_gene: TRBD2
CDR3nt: TGTGCCAGCAGTTTCTTAGCGGGGCCCCAAGAGACCCAGTACTTC
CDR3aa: CASSFLAGPQETQYF

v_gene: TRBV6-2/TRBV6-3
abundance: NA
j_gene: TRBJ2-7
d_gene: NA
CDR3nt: TGTGCCACCAAGGACGACTACAATGAGCAGTACTTC
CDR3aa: CATKDDYNEQYF

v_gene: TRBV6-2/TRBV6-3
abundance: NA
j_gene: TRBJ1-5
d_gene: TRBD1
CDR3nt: TGTGCCAGCACCACGGGACAGATCAATCAGCCCCAGCATTTT
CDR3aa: CASTTGQINQPQHF

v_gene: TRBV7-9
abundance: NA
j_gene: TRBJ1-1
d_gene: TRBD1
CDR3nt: TGTGCCAGCAGCTTGGGACAGGGGGGTGAAGCTTTCTTT
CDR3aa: CASSLGQGGEAFF

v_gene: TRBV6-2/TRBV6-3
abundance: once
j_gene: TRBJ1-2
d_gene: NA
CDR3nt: TGTGCCAGCAGTCCCCCTTTCCTTAATGGCTACACCTTC
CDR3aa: CASSPPFLNGYTF

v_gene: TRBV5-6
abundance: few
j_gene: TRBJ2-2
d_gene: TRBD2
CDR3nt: TGTGCCAGCAGTGGGCCTAGCGGGTTACGCACCGGGGAGCTGTTTTTT
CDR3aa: CASSGPSGLRTGELFF

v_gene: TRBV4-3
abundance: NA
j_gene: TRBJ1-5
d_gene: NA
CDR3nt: TGCGCCAGCAGCAAGACGGGTAGCAGTCAGCCCCAGCATTTT
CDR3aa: CASSKTGSSQPQHF

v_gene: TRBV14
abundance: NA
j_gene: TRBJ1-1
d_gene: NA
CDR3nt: TGTGCCAGCAGCTCGCGGGGAGGGGTCGAAGCTTTCTTT
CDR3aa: CASSSRGGVEAFF